This TCR beta chain comes out of a study of Ad26.COV2.S vaccination and SARS-CoV-2 variants. Generated by immunoSEQ multiplex PCR, the TCRdb table keeps only in-frame clones and is missing some. The sample includes some 420,000 clones, roughly 90% seen only once; the top ten take 3.6%. Noted treatment: roughly 20 received Ad26.COV2.S at low or high dose, single or two shots; about 5 received placebo; per-sample allocation not given. After the first vaccine or placebo injection, samples were drawn on day 63. This clone was detected a few times. The sequenced sample was peripheral blood, obtained in a trial of Ad26.COV2.S vaccine versus placebo. This clonotype was obtained from a person between 18 and 60 years old who received the Ad26.COV2.S COVID-19 vaccine or a placebo.

CDR3 loop: CASSPVLTNTGELFF. Here the CDR3 DNA reads TGTGCCAGCTCACCAGTTTTGACAAACACCGGGGAGCTGTTTTTT. This chain connects TRBV18 to TRBJ2-2; D unresolved. The CDR3 consists of 15 residues. Trimming left V 2 bases short and J 2 bases short, with 9 bases between. Germline V gene data show CDR1 as KGHSH and CDR2 as LQKENI.